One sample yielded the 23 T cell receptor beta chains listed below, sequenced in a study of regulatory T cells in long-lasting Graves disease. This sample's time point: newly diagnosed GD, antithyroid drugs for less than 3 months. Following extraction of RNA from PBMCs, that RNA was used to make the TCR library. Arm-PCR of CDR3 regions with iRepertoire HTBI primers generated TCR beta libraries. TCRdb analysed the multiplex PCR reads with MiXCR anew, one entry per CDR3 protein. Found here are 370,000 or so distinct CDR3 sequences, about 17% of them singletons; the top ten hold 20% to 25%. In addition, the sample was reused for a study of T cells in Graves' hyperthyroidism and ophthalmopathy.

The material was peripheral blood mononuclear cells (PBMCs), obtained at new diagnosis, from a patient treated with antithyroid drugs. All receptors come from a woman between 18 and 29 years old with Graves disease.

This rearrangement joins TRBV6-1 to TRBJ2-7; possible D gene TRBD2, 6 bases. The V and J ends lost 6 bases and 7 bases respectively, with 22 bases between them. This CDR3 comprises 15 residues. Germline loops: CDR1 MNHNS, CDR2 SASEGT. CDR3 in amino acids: CASSPPSRLGREQYF. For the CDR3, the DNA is TGTGCCAGCAGCCCCCCCTCCCGACTAGGGCGTGAGCAGTACTTC.

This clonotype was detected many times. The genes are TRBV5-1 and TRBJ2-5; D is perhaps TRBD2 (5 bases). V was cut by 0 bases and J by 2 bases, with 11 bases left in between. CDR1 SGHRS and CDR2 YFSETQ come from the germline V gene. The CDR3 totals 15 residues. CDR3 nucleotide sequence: TGCGCCAGCAGCTTGGCTCGGGATCTACAAGAGACCCAGTACTTC. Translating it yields CASSLARDLQETQYF.

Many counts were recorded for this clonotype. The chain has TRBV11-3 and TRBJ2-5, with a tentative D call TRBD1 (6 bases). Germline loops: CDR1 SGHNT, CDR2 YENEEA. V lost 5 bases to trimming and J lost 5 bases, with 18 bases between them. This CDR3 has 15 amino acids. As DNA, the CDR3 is TGTGCCAGCAGCCAACAAACAGGGCGCGGGGAGACCCAGTACTTC. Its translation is CASSQQTGRGETQYF.

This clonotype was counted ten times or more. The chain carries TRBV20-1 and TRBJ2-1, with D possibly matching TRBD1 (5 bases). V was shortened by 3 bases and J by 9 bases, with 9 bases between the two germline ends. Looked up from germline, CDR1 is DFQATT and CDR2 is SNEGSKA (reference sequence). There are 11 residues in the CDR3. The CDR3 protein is CSARGRSEQFF. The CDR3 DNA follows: TGCAGTGCTAGGGGGCGGAGTGAGCAGTTCTTC.

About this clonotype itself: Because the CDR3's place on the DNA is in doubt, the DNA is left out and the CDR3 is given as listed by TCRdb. The CDR3 protein is CASSFYICSASRSPEQYF. The chain uses TRBV11-2 and TRBJ2-7; TRBD2, as called in the table, went unchecked against the DNA. The CDR3 is 18 residues long, counting both termini. Per germline, CDR1 SGHAT and CDR2 FQNNGV.

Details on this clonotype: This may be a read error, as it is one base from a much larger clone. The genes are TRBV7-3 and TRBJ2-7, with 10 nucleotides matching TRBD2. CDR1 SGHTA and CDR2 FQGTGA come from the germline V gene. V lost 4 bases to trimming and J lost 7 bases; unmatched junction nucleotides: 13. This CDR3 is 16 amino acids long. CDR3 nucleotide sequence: TGTGCCAGCAGCTGGATAGCGGGAGGTTCCTACAATGAGCAGTACTTC. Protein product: CASSWIAGGSYNEQYF.

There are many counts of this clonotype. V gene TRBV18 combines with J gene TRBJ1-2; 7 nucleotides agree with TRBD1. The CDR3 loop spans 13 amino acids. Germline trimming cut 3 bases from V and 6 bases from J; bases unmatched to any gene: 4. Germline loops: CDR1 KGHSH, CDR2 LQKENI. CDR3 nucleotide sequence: TGTGCCAGCTCACCCGACAGGGTGAATGGCTACACCTTC. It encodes CASSPDRVNGYTF.

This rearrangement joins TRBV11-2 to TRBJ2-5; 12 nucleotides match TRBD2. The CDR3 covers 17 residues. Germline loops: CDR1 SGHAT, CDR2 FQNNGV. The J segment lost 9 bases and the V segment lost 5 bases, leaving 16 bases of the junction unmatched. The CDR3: CASSQEASGRGHRAQYF. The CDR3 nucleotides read TGTGCCAGCAGCCAAGAGGCTAGCGGGAGGGGCCATAGGGCCCAGTACTTC. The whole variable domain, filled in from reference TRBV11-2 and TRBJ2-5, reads EAGVAQSPRYKIIEKRQSVAFWCNPISGHATLYWYQQILGQGPKLLIQFQNNGVVDDSQLPKDRFSAERLKGVDSTLKIQPAKLEDSAVYLCASSQEASGRGHRAQYFGPGTRLLVL.

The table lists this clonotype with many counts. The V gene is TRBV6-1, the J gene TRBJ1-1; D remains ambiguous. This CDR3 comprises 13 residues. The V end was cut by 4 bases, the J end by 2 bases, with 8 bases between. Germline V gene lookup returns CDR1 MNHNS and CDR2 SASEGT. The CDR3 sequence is CASSVKANTEAFF. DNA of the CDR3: TGTGCCAGCAGTGTAAAGGCAAACACTGAAGCTTTCTTT.

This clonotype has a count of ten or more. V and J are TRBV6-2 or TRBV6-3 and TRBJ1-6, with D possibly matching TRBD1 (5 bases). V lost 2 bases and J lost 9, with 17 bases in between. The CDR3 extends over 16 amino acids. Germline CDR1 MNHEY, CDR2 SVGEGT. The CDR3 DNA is TGTGCCAGCAGTTACGGGACGGCTAGTCGGGGTTCACCCCTCCACTTT. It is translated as CASSYGTASRGSPLHF.

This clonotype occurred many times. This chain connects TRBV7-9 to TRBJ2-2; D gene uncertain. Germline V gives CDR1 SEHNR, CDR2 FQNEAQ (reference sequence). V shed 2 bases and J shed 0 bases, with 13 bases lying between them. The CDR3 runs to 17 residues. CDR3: CASSLSLAGPNTGELFF. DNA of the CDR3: TGTGCCAGCAGCTTAAGTTTGGCCGGGCCGAACACCGGGGAGCTGTTTTTT.

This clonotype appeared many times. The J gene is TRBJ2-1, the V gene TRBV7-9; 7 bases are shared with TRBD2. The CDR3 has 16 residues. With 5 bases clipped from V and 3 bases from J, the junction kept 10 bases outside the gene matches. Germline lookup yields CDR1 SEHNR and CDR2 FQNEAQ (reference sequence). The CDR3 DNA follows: TGTGCCAGCAGCACATGGGGGGGGGTTGACTACAATGAGCAGTTCTTC. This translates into CASSTWGGVDYNEQFF.

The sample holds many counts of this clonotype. The CDR3 spells CASSTDRVTEAFF. The CDR3 DNA reads TGCGCCAGCAGCACCGACAGGGTTACTGAAGCTTTCTTT. The chain is built from TRBV5-1 and TRBJ1-1; 7 nucleotides align to TRBD1. The CDR3 extends over 13 amino acids. CDR1 is SGHRS, CDR2 YFSETQ, per germline. The J segment lost 5 bases and the V segment lost 4 bases, leaving 5 bases of the junction unmatched.

CDR3 in DNA: TGTGCCAGCAGCCAAGAGCTCCGGGGGGCGACTGAGCAGTTCTTC. Protein product: CASSQELRGATEQFF. The genes are TRBV3-1 and TRBJ2-1; tentatively, D is TRBD2 (7 bases). From germline, CDR1 is LGHDT and CDR2 YNNKEL (reference sequence). CDR3 length: 15 amino acids. The germline V and J ends were trimmed by 0 bases and 9 bases, with 15 bases remaining between them.

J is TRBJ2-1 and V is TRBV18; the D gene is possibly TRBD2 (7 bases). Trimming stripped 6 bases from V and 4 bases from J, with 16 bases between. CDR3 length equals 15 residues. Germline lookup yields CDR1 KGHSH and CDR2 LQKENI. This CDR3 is CASSPWGGAYNEQFF. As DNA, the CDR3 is TGTGCCAGCTCCCCCTGGGGGGGGGCGTACAATGAGCAGTTCTTC.

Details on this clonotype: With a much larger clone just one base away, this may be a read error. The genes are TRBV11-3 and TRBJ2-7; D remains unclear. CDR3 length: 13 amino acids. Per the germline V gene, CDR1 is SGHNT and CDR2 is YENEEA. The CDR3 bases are TGTGCCAGCAGCTTAGATGCCTCCTACGAGCTGTACTTC. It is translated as CASSLDASYELYF.

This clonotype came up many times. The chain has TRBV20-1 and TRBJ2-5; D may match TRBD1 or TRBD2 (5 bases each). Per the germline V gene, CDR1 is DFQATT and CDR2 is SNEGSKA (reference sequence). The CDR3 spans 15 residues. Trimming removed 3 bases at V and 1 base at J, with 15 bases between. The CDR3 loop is CSASTDSGTQETQYF. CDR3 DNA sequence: TGCAGTGCTAGCACGGACTCGGGGACCCAAGAGACCCAGTACTTC.

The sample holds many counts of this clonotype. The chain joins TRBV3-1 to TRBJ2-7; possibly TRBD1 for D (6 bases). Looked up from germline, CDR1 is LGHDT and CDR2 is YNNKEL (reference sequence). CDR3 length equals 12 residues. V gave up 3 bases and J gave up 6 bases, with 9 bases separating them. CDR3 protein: CASSQRRGEQYF. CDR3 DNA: TGTGCCAGCAGCCAGCGCAGGGGCGAGCAGTACTTC.

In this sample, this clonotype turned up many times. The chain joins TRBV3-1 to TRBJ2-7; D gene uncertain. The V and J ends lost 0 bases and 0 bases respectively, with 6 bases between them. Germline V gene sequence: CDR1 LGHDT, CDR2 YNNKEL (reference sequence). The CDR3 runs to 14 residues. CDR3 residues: CASSQETHSYEQYF. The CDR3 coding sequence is TGTGCCAGCAGCCAAGAGACGCACTCCTACGAGCAGTACTTC.

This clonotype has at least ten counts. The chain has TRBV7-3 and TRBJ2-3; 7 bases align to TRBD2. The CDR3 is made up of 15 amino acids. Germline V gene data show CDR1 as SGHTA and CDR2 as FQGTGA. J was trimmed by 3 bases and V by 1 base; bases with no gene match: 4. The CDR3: CASSLIRAGTDTQYF. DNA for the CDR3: TGTGCCAGCAGCTTAATTCGAGCGGGAACAGATACGCAGTATTTT. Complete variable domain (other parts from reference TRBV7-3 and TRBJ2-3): GAGVSQTPSNKVTEKGKYVELRCDPISGHTALYWYRQSLGQGPEFLIYFQGTGAADDSGLPNDRFFAVRPEGSVSTLKIQRTERGDSAVYLCASSLIRAGTDTQYFGPGTRLTVL.

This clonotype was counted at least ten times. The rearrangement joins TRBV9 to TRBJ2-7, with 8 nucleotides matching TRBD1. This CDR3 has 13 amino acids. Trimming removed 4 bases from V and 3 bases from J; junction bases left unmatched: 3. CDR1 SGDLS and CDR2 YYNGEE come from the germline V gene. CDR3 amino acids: CASSSDRDYEQYF. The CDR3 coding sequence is TGTGCCAGCAGCTCGGACAGGGACTACGAGCAGTACTTC.

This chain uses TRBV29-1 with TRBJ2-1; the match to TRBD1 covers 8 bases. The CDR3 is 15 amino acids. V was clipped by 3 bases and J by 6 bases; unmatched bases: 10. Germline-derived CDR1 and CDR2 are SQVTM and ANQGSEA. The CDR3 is CSVEGRQGKGNEQFF. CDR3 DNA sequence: TGCAGCGTTGAGGGACGACAGGGGAAGGGCAATGAGCAGTTCTTC.

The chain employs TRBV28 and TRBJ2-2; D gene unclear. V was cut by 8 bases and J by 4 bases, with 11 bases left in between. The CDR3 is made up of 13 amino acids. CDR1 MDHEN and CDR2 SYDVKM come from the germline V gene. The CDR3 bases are TGTGCCAGCGAGACCCGGGTCACCGGGGAGCTGTTTTTT. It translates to CASETRVTGELFF.